This T cell receptor (beta chain) is drawn from a study of synovial regulatory T cells in juvenile arthritis. Roughly 11-patient cohort: roughly eleven active juvenile idiopathic arthritis patients, 3 polyarticular, 8 oligoarticular. Assay: immunoSEQ multiplex PCR; the TCRdb copy retains only in-frame clones and omits some. The sample totals under 8,000 clones. The germline V gene encodes CDR1 KGHSH and CDR2 LQKENI. The CDR3 runs 13 residues. No DNA is recorded. The genes are TRBV18 and TRBJ2-4; TCRdb names TRBD2, which stays unverified in the absence of DNA. Sequencing was performed on Treg cells from blood. This sample's subset: remaining (HLA-DR-negative) circulating blood Treg cells. This TCR derives from a donor aged 2-30 years with juvenile idiopathic arthritis. The CDR3 protein is CASSAQEVDIQYF.